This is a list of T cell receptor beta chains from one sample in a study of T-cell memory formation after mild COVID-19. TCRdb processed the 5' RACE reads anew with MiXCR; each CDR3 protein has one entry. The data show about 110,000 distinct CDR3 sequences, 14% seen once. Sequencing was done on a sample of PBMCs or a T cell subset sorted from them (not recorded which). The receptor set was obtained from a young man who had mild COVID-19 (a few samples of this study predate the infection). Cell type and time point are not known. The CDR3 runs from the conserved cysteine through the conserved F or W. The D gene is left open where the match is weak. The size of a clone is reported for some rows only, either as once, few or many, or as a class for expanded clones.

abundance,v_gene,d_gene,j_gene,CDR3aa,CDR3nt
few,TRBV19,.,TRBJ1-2,CASIPLRGLANYGYTF,TGTGCCAGTATCCCCCTCCGGGGATTAGCTAACTATGGCTACACCTTC
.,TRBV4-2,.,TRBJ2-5,CASSQDGPIASQETQYF,TGTGCCAGCAGCCAAGATGGGCCTATAGCCTCCCAAGAGACCCAGTACTTC
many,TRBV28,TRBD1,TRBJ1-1,CASSSGGRTEAFF,TGTGCCAGCAGTTCAGGGGGCCGCACTGAAGCTTTCTTT
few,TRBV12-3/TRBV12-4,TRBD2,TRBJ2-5,CASTGGGGRETQYF,TGTGCCAGCACGGGAGGGGGGGGGCGAGAGACCCAGTACTTC
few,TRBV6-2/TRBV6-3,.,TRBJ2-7,CASSTYHEQYF,TGTGCCAGCAGTACCTACCACGAGCAGTACTTC
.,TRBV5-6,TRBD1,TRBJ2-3,CASSPRTGTPDTQYF,TGTGCCAGCAGCCCCAGGACAGGGACCCCAGATACGCAGTATTTT
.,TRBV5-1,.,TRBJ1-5,CASSLSDPNQPQHF,TGCGCCAGCAGCTTGAGTGACCCGAACCAGCCCCAGCATTTT
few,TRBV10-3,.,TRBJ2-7,CAGSPGQSYEQYF,TGTGCCGGCTCCCCGGGCCAGTCTTACGAGCAGTACTTC
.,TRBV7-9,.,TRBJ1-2,CASSPPRAGNGGGYTF,TGTGCCAGCAGCCCTCCACGGGCAGGGAATGGGGGTGGCTACACCTTC
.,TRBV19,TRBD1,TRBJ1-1,CASRPHRGPTEAFF,TGTGCCAGTAGGCCCCACAGGGGGCCCACTGAAGCTTTCTTT
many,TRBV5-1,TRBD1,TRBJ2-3,CASSPTGGGTDTQYF,TGCGCCAGCAGCCCCACAGGGGGAGGCACAGATACGCAGTATTTT
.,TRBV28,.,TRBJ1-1,CASSLYVGTEAFF,TGTGCCAGCAGTTTATATGTGGGGACTGAAGCTTTCTTT
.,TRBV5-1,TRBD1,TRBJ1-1,CASSLPPDRDTEAFF,TGCGCCAGCAGCTTGCCCCCTGACAGGGACACTGAAGCTTTCTTT
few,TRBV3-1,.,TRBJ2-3,CASSQEPLGADTQYF,TGTGCCAGCAGCCAAGAGCCACTAGGCGCCGATACGCAGTATTTT
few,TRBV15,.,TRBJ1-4,CATSRLPGSGEKLFF,TGTGCCACCAGCAGGCTCCCGGGGTCCGGTGAAAAACTGTTTTTT
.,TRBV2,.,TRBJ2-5,CASKNREGPAETQYF,TGTGCCAGCAAGAACAGGGAAGGTCCTGCGGAGACCCAGTACTTC
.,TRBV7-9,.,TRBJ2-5,CASSYRDRPLETQYF,TGTGCCAGCAGCTACCGGGACCGACCACTAGAGACCCAGTACTTC
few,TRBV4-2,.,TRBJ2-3,CASSQESGAGDTQYF,TGTGCCAGCAGCCAAGAGTCGGGGGCGGGAGATACGCAGTATTTT
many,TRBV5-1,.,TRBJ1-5,CASSPNGQSNQPQHF,TGCGCCAGCAGCCCTAACGGACAGAGCAATCAGCCCCAGCATTTT
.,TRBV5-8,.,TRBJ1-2,CASSLGAYGYTF,TGTGCCAGCAGCTTGGGGGCCTACGGCTACACCTTC
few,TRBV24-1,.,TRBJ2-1,CATSDPDSTTGVVF,TGTGCCACCAGTGATCCTGACTCCACCACTGGTGTAGTCTTC
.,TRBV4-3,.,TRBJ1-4,CASSHTTDSSNEKLFF,TGCGCCAGCAGCCATACCACGGACAGTTCTAATGAAAAACTGTTTTTT
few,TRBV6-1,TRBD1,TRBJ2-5,CASSDDRGLQETQYF,TGTGCCAGCAGTGACGACAGGGGCCTCCAAGAGACCCAGTACTTC
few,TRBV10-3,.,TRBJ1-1,CAIRTAVRNTEAFF,TGTGCCATCAGGACAGCGGTGAGGAACACTGAAGCTTTCTTT
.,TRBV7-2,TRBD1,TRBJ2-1,CASSQQGYEQFF,TGTGCCAGCAGCCAACAGGGGTATGAGCAGTTCTTC
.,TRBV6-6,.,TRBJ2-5,CASSPRSGVGGGETQYF,TGTGCCAGCAGTCCTCGGTCGGGTGTTGGGGGCGGTGAGACCCAGTACTTC
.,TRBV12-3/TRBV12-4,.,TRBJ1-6,CASSLGAGVNSPLHF,TGTGCCAGCAGTTTGGGGGCAGGGGTTAATTCACCCCTCCACTTT
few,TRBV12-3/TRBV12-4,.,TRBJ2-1,CASTSGGRGDNEQFF,TGTGCCAGCACCTCGGGCGGAAGGGGGGACAATGAGCAGTTCTTC
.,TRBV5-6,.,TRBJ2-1,CASITDGNYNEQFF,TGTGCCAGCATCACGGACGGAAACTACAATGAGCAGTTCTTC
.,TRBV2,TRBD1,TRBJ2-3,CASNGQGNLDTQYF,TGTGCCAGCAACGGACAGGGGAATTTAGATACGCAGTATTTT
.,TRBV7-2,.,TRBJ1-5,CASSLLENQPQHF,TGTGCCAGCAGCTTGCTTGAAAATCAGCCCCAGCATTTT
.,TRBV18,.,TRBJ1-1,CASSPAGTEAFF,TGTGCCAGCTCACCGGCAGGCACTGAAGCTTTCTTT
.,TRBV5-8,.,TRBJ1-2,CASSESGHYYGYTF,TGTGCCAGCAGCGAGAGCGGACACTACTATGGCTACACCTTC
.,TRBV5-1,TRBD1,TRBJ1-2,CASSLSSVWDRRFGGYTF,TGCGCCAGCAGCTTGTCCTCCGTTTGGGACAGGAGGTTCGGTGGCTACACCTTC
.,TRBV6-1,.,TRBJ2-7,CASNPVGRHEQYF,TGTGCCAGCAACCCAGTCGGTCGCCACGAGCAGTACTTC
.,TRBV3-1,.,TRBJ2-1,CASSQVPQGGNEQFF,TGTGCCAGCAGCCAAGTACCACAGGGTGGGAATGAGCAGTTCTTC
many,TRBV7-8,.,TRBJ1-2,CASSLAGTNYGYTF,TGTGCCAGCAGCTTAGCAGGGACCAACTATGGCTACACCTTC
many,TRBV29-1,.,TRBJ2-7,CSVVSESDYEQYF,TGCAGCGTTGTATCCGAATCGGACTACGAGCAGTACTTC
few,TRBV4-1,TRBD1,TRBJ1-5,CASSRGGTGTQPQHF,TGCGCCAGCAGCCGAGGGGGGACAGGGACCCAGCCCCAGCATTTT
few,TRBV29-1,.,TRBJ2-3,CSVESRSGASTDTQYF,TGCAGCGTTGAAAGTCGGTCGGGAGCTAGCACAGATACGCAGTATTTT
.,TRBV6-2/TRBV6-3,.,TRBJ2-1,CASRTGTDKNEQFF,TGTGCCAGCAGAACCGGGACGGACAAGAATGAGCAGTTCTTC
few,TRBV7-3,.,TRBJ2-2,CASSAPGLNTGELFF,TGTGCCAGCAGCGCACCGGGTCTGAACACCGGGGAGCTGTTTTTT
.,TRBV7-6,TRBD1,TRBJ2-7,CASSSNDRGNEQYF,TGTGCCAGCAGCTCCAATGACAGGGGGAACGAGCAGTACTTC
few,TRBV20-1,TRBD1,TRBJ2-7,CSATWDRGASEQYF,TGCAGTGCTACTTGGGACAGGGGAGCCTCCGAGCAGTACTTC
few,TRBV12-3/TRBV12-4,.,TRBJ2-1,CASKAGSDEQFF,TGTGCCAGCAAGGCAGGGAGCGATGAGCAGTTCTTC
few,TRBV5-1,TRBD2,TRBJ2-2,CASSAGTSLAGELFF,TGCGCCAGCAGCGCAGGGACTAGCCTTGCCGGGGAGCTGTTTTTT
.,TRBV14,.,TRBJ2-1,CASSQDRRRHNEQFF,TGTGCCAGCAGCCAAGATCGTCGACGACACAATGAGCAGTTCTTC
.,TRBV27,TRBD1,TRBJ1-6,CASSLFPTEGQYNSPLHF,TGTGCCAGCAGTTTATTCCCTACTGAGGGACAGTATAATTCACCCCTCCACTTT
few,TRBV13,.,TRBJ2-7,CASSLELFHEQYF,TGTGCCAGCAGCTTAGAACTATTCCACGAGCAGTACTTC
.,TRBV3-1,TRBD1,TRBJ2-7,CASSLRDRGSYEQYF,TGTGCCAGCAGTCTCCGGGACAGGGGTTCATACGAGCAGTACTTC
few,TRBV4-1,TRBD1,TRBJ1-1,CASSHTGQGRTEAFF,TGCGCCAGCAGCCATACGGGACAGGGTCGAACTGAAGCTTTCTTT
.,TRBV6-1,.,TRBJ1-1,CASRDTGQHTEAFF,TGTGCCAGCAGGGATACAGGCCAGCACACTGAAGCTTTCTTT
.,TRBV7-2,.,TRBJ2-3,CASSFAYKLAGRGTDTQYF,TGTGCCAGCAGCTTCGCCTACAAATTGGCGGGGAGGGGGACAGATACGCAGTATTTT
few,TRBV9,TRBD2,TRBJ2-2,CASSTYGRGVTGELFF,TGTGCCAGCAGCACCTATGGGCGGGGGGTAACCGGGGAGCTGTTTTTT
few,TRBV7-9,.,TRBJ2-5,CASRGGEGETQYF,TGTGCCAGCAGAGGGGGAGAGGGAGAGACCCAGTACTTC
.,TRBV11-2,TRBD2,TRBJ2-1,CASSLTSGVGPYNEQFF,TGTGCCAGCAGCTTGACTAGCGGGGTGGGCCCCTACAATGAGCAGTTCTTC
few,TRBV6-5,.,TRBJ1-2,CASSYTGTGGYTF,TGTGCCAGCAGTTACACAGGGACGGGAGGCTACACCTTC
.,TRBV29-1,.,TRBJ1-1,CSVYLGRLEAFF,TGCAGCGTCTACCTCGGACGGCTTGAAGCTTTCTTT
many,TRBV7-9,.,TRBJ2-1,CASSPGHNEQFF,TGTGCCAGCAGCCCGGGGCACAATGAGCAGTTCTTC
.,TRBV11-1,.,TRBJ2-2,CASSLMGPSGELFF,TGTGCCAGCAGCTTAATGGGGCCTAGCGGGGAGCTGTTTTTT